This entry describes one TCR beta chain. At the DNA level, this CDR3 is encoded by other sequences in the same sample as well. This entry comes from a study of shared clonotypes between healthy human individuals. Negatively enriched CD4+ T cells were divided by CD45RA into naive and memory. The ends lost 4 bases at V and 1 base at J; junction bases unmatched: 3. In germline, CDR1 is SGHDT, CDR2 YYEEEE. This CDR3 is built from 14 residues. Libraries were prepared by immunoSEQ multiplex PCR; TCRdb keeps only in-frame clonotypes and omits some of them. The sample has roughly 2.5 million clones, approximately 90% seen once.

The J gene is TRBJ2-7, the V gene TRBV5-6; 9 nucleotides line up with TRBD1. The source is a young man in good health. Source material: naive CD4+ T cells sorted from blood. The subset is: CD45RA+ positively selected. The CDR3 sequence is CASSLGQGSYEQYF. In DNA form, the CDR3 reads TGTGCCAGCAGCCTGGGACAGGGTTCCTACGAGCAGTACTTC.